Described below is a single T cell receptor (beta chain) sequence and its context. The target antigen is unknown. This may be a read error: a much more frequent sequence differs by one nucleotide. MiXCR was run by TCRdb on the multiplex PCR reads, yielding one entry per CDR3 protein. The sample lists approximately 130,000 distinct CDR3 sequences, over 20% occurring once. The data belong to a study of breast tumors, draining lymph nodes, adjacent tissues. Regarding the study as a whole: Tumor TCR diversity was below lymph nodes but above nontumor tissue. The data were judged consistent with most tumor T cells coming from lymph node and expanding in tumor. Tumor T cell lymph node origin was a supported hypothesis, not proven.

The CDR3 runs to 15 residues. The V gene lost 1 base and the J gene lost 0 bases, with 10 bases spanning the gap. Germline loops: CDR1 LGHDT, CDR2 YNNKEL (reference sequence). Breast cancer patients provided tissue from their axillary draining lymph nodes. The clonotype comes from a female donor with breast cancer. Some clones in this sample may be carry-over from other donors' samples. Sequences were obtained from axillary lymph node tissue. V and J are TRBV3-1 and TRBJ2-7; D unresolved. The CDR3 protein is CASSQGSGPSYEQYF. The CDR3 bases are TGTGCCAGCAGCCAAGGGTCAGGACCCTCCTACGAGCAGTACTTC.